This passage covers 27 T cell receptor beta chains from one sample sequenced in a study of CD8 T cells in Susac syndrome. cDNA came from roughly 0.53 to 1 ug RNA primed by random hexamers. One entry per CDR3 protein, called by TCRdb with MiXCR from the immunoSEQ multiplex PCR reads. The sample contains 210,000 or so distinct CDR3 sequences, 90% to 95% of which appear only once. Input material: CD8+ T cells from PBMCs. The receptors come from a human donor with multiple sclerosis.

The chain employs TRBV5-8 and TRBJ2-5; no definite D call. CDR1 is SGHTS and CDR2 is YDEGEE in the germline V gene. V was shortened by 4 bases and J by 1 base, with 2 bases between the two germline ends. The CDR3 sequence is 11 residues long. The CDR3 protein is CASSLQETQYF. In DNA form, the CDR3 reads TGTGCCAGCAGCCTCCAAGAGACCCAGTACTTC.

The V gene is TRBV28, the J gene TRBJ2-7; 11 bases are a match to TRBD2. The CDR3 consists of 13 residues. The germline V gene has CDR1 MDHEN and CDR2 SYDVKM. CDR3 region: CASSLTLTSGSHV. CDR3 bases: TGTGCCAGCAGTTTAACCCTAACTAGCGGGAGTCATGTC.

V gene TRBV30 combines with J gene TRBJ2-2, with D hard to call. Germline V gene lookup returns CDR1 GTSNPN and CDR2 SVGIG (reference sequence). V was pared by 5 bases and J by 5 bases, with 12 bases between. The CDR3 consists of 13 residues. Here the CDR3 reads CAWDLANTGELFF. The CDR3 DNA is TGTGCCTGGGATTTAGCAAATACCGGGGAGCTGTTTTTT. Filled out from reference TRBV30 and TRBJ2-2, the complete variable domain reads SQTIHQWPATLVQPVGSPLSLECTVEGTSNPNLYWYRQAAGRGLQLLFYSVGIGQISSEVPQNLSASRPQDRQFILSSKKLLLSDSGFYLCAWDLANTGELFFGEGSRLTVL.

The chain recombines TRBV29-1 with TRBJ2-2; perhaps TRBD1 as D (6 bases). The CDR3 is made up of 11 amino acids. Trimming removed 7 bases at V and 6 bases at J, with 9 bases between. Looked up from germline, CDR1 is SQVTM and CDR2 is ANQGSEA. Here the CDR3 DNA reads TGCAGCGCTACAGGGCCCGGGGAGCTGTTTTTT. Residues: CSATGPGELFF.

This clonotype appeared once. The CDR3 DNA is TGTGCCAGCAGCGATGAGGCCTCTGGGGCCAACGTCCTGACTTTC. As protein: CASSDEASGANVLTF. This chain links TRBV9 with TRBJ2-6; the D is unclear. There are 15 residues in the CDR3. Trimming removed 3 bases at V and 0 bases at J, with 7 bases between. The germline CDR1 and CDR2 sequences are SGDLS and YYNGEE. Supplemented by reference TRBV9 and TRBJ2-6, the full variable domain reads DSGVTQTPKHLITATGQRVTLRCSPRSGDLSVYWYQQSLDQGLQFLIQYYNGEERAKGNILERFSAQQFPDLHSELNLSSLELGDSALYFCASSDEASGANVLTFGAGSRLTVL.

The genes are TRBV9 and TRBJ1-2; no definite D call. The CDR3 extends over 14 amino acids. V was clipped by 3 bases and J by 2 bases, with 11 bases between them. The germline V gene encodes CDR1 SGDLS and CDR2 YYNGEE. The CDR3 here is CASSAGGPNYGYTF. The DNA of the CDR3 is TGTGCCAGCAGCGCAGGAGGGCCCAACTATGGCTACACCTTC.

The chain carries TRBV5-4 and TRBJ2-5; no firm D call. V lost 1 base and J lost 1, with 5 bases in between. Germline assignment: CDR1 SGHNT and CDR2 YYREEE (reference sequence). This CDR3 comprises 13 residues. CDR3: CASSLPAQETQYF. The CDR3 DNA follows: TGTGCCAGCAGCTTGCCCGCCCAAGAGACCCAGTACTTC.

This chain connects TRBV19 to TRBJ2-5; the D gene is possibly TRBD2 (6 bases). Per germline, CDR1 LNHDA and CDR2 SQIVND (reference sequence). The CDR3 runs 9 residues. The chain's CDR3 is CAEGETQYF. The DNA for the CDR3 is TGTGCGGAGGGGGAGACCCAGTACTTC.

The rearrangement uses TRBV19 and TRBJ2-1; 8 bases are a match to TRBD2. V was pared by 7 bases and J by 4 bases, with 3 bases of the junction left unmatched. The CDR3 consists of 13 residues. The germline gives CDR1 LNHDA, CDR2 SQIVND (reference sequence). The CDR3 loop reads CASKLAEYNEQFF. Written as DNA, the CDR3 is TGTGCCAGTAAACTAGCGGAATACAATGAGCAGTTCTTC.

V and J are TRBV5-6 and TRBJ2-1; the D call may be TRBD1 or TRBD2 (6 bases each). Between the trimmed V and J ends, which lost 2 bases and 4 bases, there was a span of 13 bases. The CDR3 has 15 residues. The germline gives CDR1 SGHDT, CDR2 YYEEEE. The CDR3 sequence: CASSLGGSPYNEQFF. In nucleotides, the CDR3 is TGTGCCAGCAGCTTAGGGGGGTCCCCTTACAATGAGCAGTTCTTC.

In nucleotides, the CDR3 is TGTGCCAGCAGCCCCCCCCTAGCGGGAGGGACAGATACGCAGTATTTT. Translated, it gives CASSPPLAGGTDTQYF. This chain connects TRBV7-9 to TRBJ2-3; 12 nucleotides agree with TRBD2. The CDR3 has 16 amino acids. The germline V gene has CDR1 SEHNR and CDR2 FQNEAQ (reference sequence). V dropped 5 bases and J dropped 3; count of bases not matched to a gene: 6.

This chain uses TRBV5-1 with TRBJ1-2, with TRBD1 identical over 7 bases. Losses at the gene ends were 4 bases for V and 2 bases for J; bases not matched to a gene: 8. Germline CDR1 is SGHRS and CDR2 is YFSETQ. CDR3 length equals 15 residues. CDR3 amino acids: CASSPLRTGNYGYTF. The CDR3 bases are TGCGCCAGCAGCCCCCTTCGGACAGGAAACTATGGCTACACCTTC.

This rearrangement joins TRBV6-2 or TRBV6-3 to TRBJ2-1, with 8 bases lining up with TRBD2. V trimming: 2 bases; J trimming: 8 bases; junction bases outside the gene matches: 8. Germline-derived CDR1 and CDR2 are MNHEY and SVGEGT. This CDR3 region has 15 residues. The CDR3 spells CASSYRPSGLHEQFF. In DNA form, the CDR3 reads TGTGCCAGCAGTTACAGGCCTAGCGGGTTACATGAGCAGTTCTTC.

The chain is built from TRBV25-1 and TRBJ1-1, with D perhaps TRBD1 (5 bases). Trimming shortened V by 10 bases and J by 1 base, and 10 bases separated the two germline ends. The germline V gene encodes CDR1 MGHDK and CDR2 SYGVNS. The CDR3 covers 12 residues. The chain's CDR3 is CATAGGNTEAFF. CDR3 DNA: TGTGCCACGGCGGGGGGGAACACTGAAGCTTTCTTT.

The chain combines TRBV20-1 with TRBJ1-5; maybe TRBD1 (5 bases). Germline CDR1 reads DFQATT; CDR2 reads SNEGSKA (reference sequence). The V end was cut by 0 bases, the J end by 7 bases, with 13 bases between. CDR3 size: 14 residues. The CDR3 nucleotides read TGCAGTGCTAGAGAGCAGGGCCTAGGGCAGCCCCAGCATTTT. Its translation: CSAREQGLGQPQHF.

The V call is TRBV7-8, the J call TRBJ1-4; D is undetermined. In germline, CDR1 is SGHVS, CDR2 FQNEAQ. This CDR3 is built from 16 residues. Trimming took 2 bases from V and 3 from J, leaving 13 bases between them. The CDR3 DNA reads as TGTGCCAGCAGCTTATTGATATGGGAGCCTAATGAAAAACTGTTTTTT. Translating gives CASSLLIWEPNEKLFF.

In DNA, the CDR3 is TGTGCCAGCAGCAGTAGCGGAAACTACGAGCAGTACTTC. This encodes CASSSSGNYEQYF. The V gene is TRBV7-9, the J gene TRBJ2-7; perhaps TRBD2 as D (6 bases). The germline V and J ends were trimmed by 5 bases and 3 bases, with 11 bases remaining between them. Germline V lookup: CDR1 SEHNR, CDR2 FQNEAQ (reference sequence). CDR3 length equals 13 residues. Variable domain in full (rest from reference TRBV7-9 and TRBJ2-7): DTGVSQNPRHKITKRGQNVTFRCDPISEHNRLYWYRQTLGQGPEFLTYFQNEAQLEKSRLLSDRFSAERPKGSFSTLEIQRTEQGDSAMYLCASSSSGNYEQYFGPGTRLTVT.

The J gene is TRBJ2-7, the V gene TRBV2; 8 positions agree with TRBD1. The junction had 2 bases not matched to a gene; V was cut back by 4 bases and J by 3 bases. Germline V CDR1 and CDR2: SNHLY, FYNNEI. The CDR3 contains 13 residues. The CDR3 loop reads CASSVDRDYEQYF. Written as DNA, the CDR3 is TGTGCCAGCAGTGTGGACAGGGACTACGAGCAGTACTTC.

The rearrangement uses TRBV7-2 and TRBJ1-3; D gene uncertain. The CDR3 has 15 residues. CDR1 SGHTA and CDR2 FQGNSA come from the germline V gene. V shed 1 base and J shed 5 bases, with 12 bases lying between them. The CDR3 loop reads CASSLESSGRNTIYF. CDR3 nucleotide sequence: TGTGCCAGCAGCTTAGAATCGAGTGGTAGAAACACCATATATTTT. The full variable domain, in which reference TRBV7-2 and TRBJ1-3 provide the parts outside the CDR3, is GAGVSQSPSNKVTEKGKDVELRCDPISGHTALYWYRQSLGQGLEFLIYFQGNSAPDKSGLPSDRFSAERTGGSVSTLTIQRTQQEDSAVYLCASSLESSGRNTIYFGEGSWLTVV.

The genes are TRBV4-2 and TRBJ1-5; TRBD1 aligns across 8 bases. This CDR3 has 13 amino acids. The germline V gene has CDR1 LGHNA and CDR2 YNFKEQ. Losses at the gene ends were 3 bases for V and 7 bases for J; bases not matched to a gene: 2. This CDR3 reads CASSHTGGQPQHF. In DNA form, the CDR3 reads TGTGCCAGCAGCCATACAGGGGGACAGCCCCAGCATTTT.

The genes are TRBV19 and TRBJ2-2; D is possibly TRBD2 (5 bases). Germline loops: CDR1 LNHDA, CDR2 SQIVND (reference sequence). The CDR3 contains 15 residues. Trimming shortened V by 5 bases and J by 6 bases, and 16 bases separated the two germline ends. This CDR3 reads CASSWGTRGSGELFF. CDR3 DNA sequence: TGTGCCAGTAGTTGGGGTACTCGAGGGTCCGGGGAGCTGTTTTTT.

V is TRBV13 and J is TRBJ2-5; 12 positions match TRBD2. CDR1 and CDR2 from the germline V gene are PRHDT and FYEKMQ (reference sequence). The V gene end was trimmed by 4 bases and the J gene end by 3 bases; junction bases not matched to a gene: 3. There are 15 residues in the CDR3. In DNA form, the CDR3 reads TGTGCCAGCAGCTCCCGGACTAGCGGGGAAGAGACCCAGTACTTC. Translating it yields CASSSRTSGEETQYF. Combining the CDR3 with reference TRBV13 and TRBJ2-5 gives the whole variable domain AAGVIQSPRHLIKEKRETATLKCYPIPRHDTVYWYQQGPGQDPQFLISFYEKMQSDKGSIPDRFSAQQFSDYHSELNMSSLELGDSALYFCASSSRTSGEETQYFGPGTRLLVL.

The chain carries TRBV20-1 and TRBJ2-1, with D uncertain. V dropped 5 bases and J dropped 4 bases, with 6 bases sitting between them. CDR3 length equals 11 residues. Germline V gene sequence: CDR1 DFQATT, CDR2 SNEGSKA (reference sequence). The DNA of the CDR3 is TGCAGTGCTCCTTCGTACAATGAGCAGTTCTTC. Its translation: CSAPSYNEQFF.

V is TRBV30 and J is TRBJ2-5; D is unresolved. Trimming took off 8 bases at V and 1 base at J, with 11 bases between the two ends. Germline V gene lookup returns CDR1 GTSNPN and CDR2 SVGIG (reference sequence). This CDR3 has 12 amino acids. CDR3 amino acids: CATKFLQETQYF. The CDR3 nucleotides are TGTGCCACGAAGTTCCTCCAAGAGACCCAGTACTTC.

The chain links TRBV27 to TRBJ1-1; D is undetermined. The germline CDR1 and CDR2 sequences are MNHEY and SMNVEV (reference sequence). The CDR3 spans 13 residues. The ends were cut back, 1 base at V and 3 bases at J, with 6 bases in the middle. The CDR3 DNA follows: TGTGCCAGCAGTTTATTAGTCTACACTGAAGCTTTCTTT. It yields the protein CASSLLVYTEAFF.

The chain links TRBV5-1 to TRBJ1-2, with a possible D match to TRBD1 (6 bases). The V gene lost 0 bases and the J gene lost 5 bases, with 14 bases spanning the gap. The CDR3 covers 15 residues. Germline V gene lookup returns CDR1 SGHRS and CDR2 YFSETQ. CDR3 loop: CASSLAAGEGYGYTF. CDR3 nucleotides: TGCGCCAGCAGCTTGGCGGCAGGGGAAGGGTATGGCTACACCTTC.

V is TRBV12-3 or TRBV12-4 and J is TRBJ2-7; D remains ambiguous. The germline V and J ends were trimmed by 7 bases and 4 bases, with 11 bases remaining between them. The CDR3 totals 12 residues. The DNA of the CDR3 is TGTGCCAGCAAGACGGACCCGTACGAGCAGTACTTC. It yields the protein CASKTDPYEQYF.